Each of the 29 T cell receptor beta chains below was sequenced from the same sample in a study of blood T cell repertoires in COVID-19. Sequenced by immunoSEQ multiplex PCR; TCRdb stores in-frame clones only, minus some. The sample has hundreds of thousands of clones, around 89% seen once. Sequencing was done on a sample of PBMCs or T cells enriched from blood (not recorded which). Every receptor here comes from a man under 40 who had recovered from COVID-19.

The count of this clone is one. This chain links TRBV28 with TRBJ2-5; 9 positions match TRBD2. This CDR3 is 18 amino acids long. Germline V gene lookup returns CDR1 MDHEN and CDR2 SYDVKM. V lost 6 bases and J lost 4; bases outside the gene matches: 18. The DNA of the CDR3 is TGTGCCAGCAGCCAAACCCTAGGGGCGGGAGGGCCATTAGAGACCCAGTACTTC. Translating gives CASSQTLGAGGPLETQYF.

In regard to this clone: The sample carries other DNA sequences with the same CDR3. The rearrangement joins TRBV27 to TRBJ1-1; D remains ambiguous. Trimming took off 4 bases at V and 0 bases at J, with 3 bases between the two ends. This CDR3 has 12 amino acids. Germline CDR1 and CDR2: MNHEY and SMNVEV (reference sequence). This CDR3 reads CASSSVNTEAFF. The CDR3 DNA sequence: TGTGCCAGCAGTTCGGTGAACACTGAAGCTTTCTTT.

This chain uses TRBV28 with TRBJ2-3; 11 bases map to TRBD2. This CDR3 is 15 amino acids long. The ends lost 8 bases at V and 2 bases at J; junction bases unmatched: 6. Germline V gene sequence: CDR1 MDHEN, CDR2 SYDVKM. The CDR3 loop reads CASLGTSGTTDTQYF. In nucleotides, the CDR3 is TGTGCCAGCTTGGGGACTAGCGGAACCACAGATACGCAGTATTTT.

The chain has TRBV6-1 and TRBJ2-6; D ambiguous. The germline V gene has CDR1 MNHNS and CDR2 SASEGT. Trimming removed 3 bases from V and 4 bases from J, with 10 bases in between. The CDR3 runs to 15 residues. CDR3 loop: CASSDTREGANVLTF. The CDR3 bases are TGTGCCAGCAGTGACACCCGAGAGGGGGCCAACGTCCTGACTTTC.

The chain uses TRBV28 and TRBJ1-1; 8 bases map to TRBD1. CDR3 length equals 17 residues. V gave up 5 bases and J gave up 1 base; unmatched junction bases: 12. Germline CDR1 MDHEN, CDR2 SYDVKM. For the CDR3, the DNA is TGTGCCAGCAGTCCAAGACAGGGGCGGACTACGAACACTGAAGCTTTCTTT. Translated: CASSPRQGRTTNTEAFF.

The rearrangement uses TRBV24-1 and TRBJ2-5; TRBD1 aligns across 11 bases. There are 18 residues in the CDR3. Germline V gives CDR1 KGHDR, CDR2 SFDVKD. The ends lost 3 bases at V and 4 bases at J; junction bases unmatched: 12. The CDR3 here is CATSDPRTGGVVGETQYF. The CDR3 nucleotides are TGTGCCACCAGTGATCCAAGGACAGGGGGCGTCGTCGGAGAGACCCAGTACTTC.

This chain uses TRBV29-1 with TRBJ2-1; 7 positions match TRBD2. This CDR3 has 13 residues. V dropped 3 bases and J dropped 6; count of bases not matched to a gene: 5. Per the germline V gene, CDR1 is SQVTM and CDR2 is ANQGSEA. The CDR3 nucleotides are TGCAGCGTTGAGGACCGACTAGCCAATGAGCAGTTCTTC. Its translation is CSVEDRLANEQFF.

The chain carries TRBV28 and TRBJ1-3, with D maybe TRBD1 (6 bases). Trimming took 8 bases from V and 2 from J, leaving 13 bases between them. The germline CDR1 and CDR2 sequences are MDHEN and SYDVKM. This CDR3 spans 14 amino acids. The CDR3 DNA reads TGTGCCAGCTTACAGGGTGTAACTGGAAACACCATATATTTT. As protein: CASLQGVTGNTIYF.

The chain has TRBV6-5 and TRBJ2-1, with 11 bases identical to TRBD2. The CDR3 runs 15 residues. The V gene end was trimmed by 5 bases and the J gene end by 4 bases; junction bases not matched to a gene: 4. Germline V gene lookup returns CDR1 MNHEY and CDR2 SVGAGI. The DNA of the CDR3 is TGTGCCAGCAGTACTAGCGGGAGTAGGTACAATGAGCAGTTCTTC. It is translated as CASSTSGSRYNEQFF.

The rearrangement links TRBV28 to TRBJ1-2; TRBD1 matches 9 bases. With V trimmed by 6 bases and J by 6 bases, 14 bases remained unmatched. The CDR3 extends over 16 amino acids. Looked up from germline, CDR1 is MDHEN and CDR2 is SYDVKM. The CDR3 reads CASRTPHGGQGHGYTF. The CDR3 nucleotides read TGTGCCAGCAGGACCCCCCATGGGGGACAGGGACATGGCTACACCTTC.

This chain uses TRBV10-3 with TRBJ2-1, with D possibly TRBD1 on 6 matching bases. The CDR3 runs 14 residues. Germline V CDR1 and CDR2: ENHRY, SYGVKD. The V end lost 7 bases, the J end lost 0 bases, and 10 bases lay between the germline ends. The CDR3 coding sequence is TGTGCCATCAAGACAGGAGACTCCTACAATGAGCAGTTCTTC. Translated: CAIKTGDSYNEQFF.

Concerning this clone itself: The sample holds other DNA sequences that translate to the same CDR3. CDR3 sequence: CASSSTGDYGYTF. The CDR3 DNA sequence: TGCGCCAGCAGCTCAACAGGGGACTATGGCTACACCTTC. The chain carries TRBV5-1 and TRBJ1-2; 7 nucleotides line up with TRBD1. CDR1 is SGHRS, CDR2 YFSETQ, per germline. V lost 3 bases to trimming and J lost 3 bases; unmatched junction nucleotides: 2. The CDR3 consists of 13 residues.

The rearrangement uses TRBV25-1 and TRBJ2-5; TRBD2 agrees at 7 bases. Unmatched junction bases numbered 6, after V lost 3 bases and J lost 5 bases. The CDR3 is made up of 14 amino acids. CDR1 MGHDK and CDR2 SYGVNS come from the germline V gene. As DNA, the CDR3 is TGTGCCAGCAGTGAGGGGGAGGGAGTGGAGACCCAGTACTTC. Translation: CASSEGEGVETQYF.

The rearrangement uses TRBV5-1 and TRBJ2-1; no definite D call. Germline V CDR1 and CDR2: SGHRS, YFSETQ. The CDR3 covers 15 residues. The germline V and J ends were trimmed by 5 bases and 0 bases, with 12 bases remaining between them. The CDR3 coding sequence is TGCGCCAGCAGTCCATCGACGGGCTCCTACAATGAGCAGTTCTTC. Its protein product is CASSPSTGSYNEQFF.

The rearrangement links TRBV15 to TRBJ2-3; 11 nucleotides agree with TRBD2. Losses at the gene ends were 4 bases for V and 0 bases for J; bases not matched to a gene: 12. The CDR3 sequence is 19 residues long. Germline V gene sequence: CDR1 LNHNV, CDR2 YYDKDF (reference sequence). In nucleotides, the CDR3 is TGTGCCACCAGCATGTTAGCGGGAGGGCCTTTACCCAGCACAGATACGCAGTATTTT. Translation gives CATSMLAGGPLPSTDTQYF.

In its sample, this clone was seen many times. The chain joins TRBV7-9 to TRBJ2-7; D unresolved. With 1 base removed from V and 2 bases from J, the gap between germline ends came to 9 bases. Germline V gene sequence: CDR1 SEHNR, CDR2 FQNEAQ (reference sequence). The CDR3 length is 14 residues. The CDR3 region is CASSLGAIPYEQYF. In DNA form, the CDR3 reads TGTGCCAGCAGCTTAGGAGCGATACCCTACGAGCAGTACTTC.

V is TRBV5-1 and J is TRBJ2-7; D is possibly TRBD1 (6 bases). This CDR3 spans 14 amino acids. CDR1 is SGHRS, CDR2 YFSETQ, per germline. Trimming took 4 bases from V and 1 from J, leaving 12 bases between them. This chain's CDR3 is CASSVLQGSYEQYF. The CDR3 DNA reads as TGCGCCAGCAGCGTACTACAGGGTTCCTACGAGCAGTACTTC. The entire variable domain, with the rest obtained from reference TRBV5-1 and TRBJ2-7, is as follows: KAGVTQTPRYLIKTRGQQVTLSCSPISGHRSVSWYQQTPGQGLQFLFEYFSETQRNKGNFPGRFSGRQFSNSRSEMNVSTLELGDSALYLCASSVLQGSYEQYFGPGTRLTVT.

This chain links TRBV27 with TRBJ2-5; 9 positions agree with TRBD1. The CDR3 is 18 amino acids. V dropped 3 bases and J dropped 1; count of bases not matched to a gene: 12. Germline V gene data show CDR1 as MNHEY and CDR2 as SMNVEV (reference sequence). CDR3 coding DNA: TGTGCCAGCAGTTTCGAACACACCGGGACAGGGAGCCAAGAGACCCAGTACTTC. Translated: CASSFEHTGTGSQETQYF.

The rearrangement uses TRBV6-5 and TRBJ1-2, with 9 bases lining up with TRBD1. The V segment lost 6 bases and the J segment 6 bases; nucleotides outside the gene matches: 5. Germline V gives CDR1 MNHEY, CDR2 SVGAGI. CDR3 size: 13 residues. The CDR3 DNA follows: TGTGCCAGCAGCTACGACAGGGGGAATGGCTACACCTTC. It yields the protein CASSYDRGNGYTF.

This chain links TRBV30 with TRBJ1-5, with 7 bases that match TRBD1. Germline CDR1 and CDR2: GTSNPN and SVGIG (reference sequence). CDR3 length equals 14 residues. Trimming at V came to 0 bases and at J to 6 bases, leaving 5 bases not matched to a gene. The CDR3, as DNA: TGTGCCTGGAGTGTACAGGCAGGGGGTCAGCCCCAGCATTTT. Translating gives CAWSVQAGGQPQHF.

The chain joins TRBV19 to TRBJ1-2; TRBD1 agrees at 8 bases. Unmatched junction bases numbered 6, after V lost 7 bases and J lost 8 bases. This CDR3 region has 12 residues. Germline V CDR1 and CDR2: LNHDA, SQIVND (reference sequence). The CDR3 sequence is CASTLRDRGYTF. The CDR3 DNA reads as TGTGCCAGTACTCTCCGGGACAGGGGCTACACCTTC. Full variable domain (remainder filled in from reference TRBV19 and TRBJ1-2): DGGITQSPKYLFRKEGQNVTLSCEQNLNHDAMYWYRQDPGQGLRLIYYSQIVNDFQKGDIAEGYSVSREKKESFPLTVTSAQKNPTAFYLCASTLRDRGYTFGSGTRLTVV.

The chain is built from TRBV5-1 and TRBJ1-4; 11 bases map to TRBD1. Germline CDR1 is SGHRS and CDR2 is YFSETQ. V trimming: 0 bases; J trimming: 7 bases; junction bases outside the gene matches: 2. This CDR3 is 15 amino acids long. The CDR3 nucleotides read TGCGCCAGCAGCTTGGCCGGGACAGGGGGTGAAAAACTGTTTTTT. Residues: CASSLAGTGGEKLFF. Complete variable domain (other parts from reference TRBV5-1 and TRBJ1-4): KAGVTQTPRYLIKTRGQQVTLSCSPISGHRSVSWYQQTPGQGLQFLFEYFSETQRNKGNFPGRFSGRQFSNSRSEMNVSTLELGDSALYLCASSLAGTGGEKLFFGSGTQLSVL.

J is TRBJ1-4 and V is TRBV28, with D unresolved. CDR3 length equals 11 residues. The germline V gene has CDR1 MDHEN and CDR2 SYDVKM. Deletions cut 7 bases from V and 4 bases from J, with 4 bases between. This CDR3 is CASINNEKLFF. CDR3 in DNA: TGTGCCAGCATCAATAATGAAAAACTGTTTTTT.

The J gene is TRBJ1-4, the V gene TRBV4-1, with D possibly being TRBD1 (5 bases). V gave up 6 bases and J gave up 0 bases, with 11 bases separating them. This CDR3 is 15 amino acids long. Germline CDR1 reads MGHRA; CDR2 reads YSYEKL. CDR3 loop: CASRSSGTTNEKLFF. CDR3 bases: TGCGCCAGCAGATCGTCAGGGACAACTAATGAAAAACTGTTTTTT.

The CDR3 DNA sequence: TGCGCCAGCAGCACCACTAGCGGGGAATACAATGAGCAGTTCTTC. Translation: CASSTTSGEYNEQFF. The chain carries TRBV5-1 and TRBJ2-1, with 10 bases matching TRBD2. The CDR3 spans 15 residues. Looked up from germline, CDR1 is SGHRS and CDR2 is YFSETQ. J gave up 4 bases and V 4 bases, and 5 bases lay outside the gene matches.

This clone has just a few counts. The gene calls are TRBV9 and TRBJ2-2, with 14 nucleotides matching TRBD2. This CDR3 is 15 amino acids long. Germline-derived CDR1 and CDR2 are SGDLS and YYNGEE. The V and J ends lost 4 bases and 7 bases, in that order; junction bases with no gene match: 3. Written as DNA, the CDR3 is TGTGCCAGCAGCCTGGGACTAGCGGGAGTCGGGGAGCTGTTTTTT. Translation: CASSLGLAGVGELFF.

V gene TRBV18 combines with J gene TRBJ2-1; TRBD2 is a possible D gene (6 bases). The CDR3 spans 15 residues. CDR1 and CDR2 (germline): KGHSH, LQKENI. V lost 3 bases and J lost 6, with 15 bases in between. CDR3 region: CASSPNVPGGNEQFF. CDR3 in DNA: TGTGCCAGCTCACCTAATGTGCCCGGGGGCAATGAGCAGTTCTTC.

The V gene is TRBV28, the J gene TRBJ2-2, with TRBD2 as a possible D gene (5 bases). The CDR3 covers 17 residues. Trimming removed 6 bases at V and 1 base at J, with 18 bases between. CDR1 and CDR2 (germline): MDHEN, SYDVKM. In DNA, the CDR3 is TGTGCCAGCAGGGTAGGGAGCGGTCAGTGGAACACCGGGGAGCTGTTTTTT. This gives the protein CASRVGSGQWNTGELFF.

This clone was detected only once. The CDR3: CASSLDGTSGSHEQYF. CDR3 DNA sequence: TGTGCCAGCAGCTTAGATGGGACTAGCGGGAGCCACGAGCAGTACTTC. The chain has TRBV7-2 and TRBJ2-7; 14 nucleotides agree with TRBD2. CDR3 length equals 16 residues. Germline loops: CDR1 SGHTA, CDR2 FQGNSA. The trim removed 1 base at V and 5 bases at J, leaving 4 bases unmatched.